The entry below describes one TCR beta chain. The data stem from a study of T cell changes during pregnancy in multiple sclerosis. The protocol was immunoSEQ multiplex PCR, while the TCRdb copy is restricted to in-frame clones and leaves out a portion. Altogether 70,000 or so clones are present, about 89% being singletons, with the ten largest covering around 0.41%. Germline CDR1 and CDR2: SGHVS and FQNEAQ. Trimming pared 4 bases from V and 5 bases from J, leaving 23 bases between. CDR3 size: 17 residues. The clonotype originates from a female donor with multiple sclerosis, enrolled in a pregnancy study. Here the sequenced sample was CD4+ T cells from peripheral blood mononuclear cells, taken before pregnancy. The V gene is TRBV7-8, the J gene TRBJ1-2, with TRBD1 as a possible D gene (6 bases). This CDR3 is CASSSAFFNRAKYGYTF. In nucleotides, the CDR3 is TGTGCCAGCAGCTCAGCATTTTTCAACAGGGCCAAATATGGCTACACCTTC.